This T cell receptor beta chain appears in the sequencing data of a study of regulatory T cells in long-lasting Graves disease. Arm-PCR of CDR3 regions and iRepertoire HTBI primers were the basis on which TCR beta libraries were built. TCRdb re-derived calls from the multiplex PCR reads in MiXCR, one entry per CDR3 protein. The sample contains 450,000 to 650,000 distinct CDR3 sequences, about 15% of which appear only once. Time point meaning: newly diagnosed GD, antithyroid drugs for less than 3 months. PBMCs provided the RNA from which the TCR library was made. Guidelines of the American Thyroid Association were used to diagnose Graves' disease. Into tubes containing EDTA, approximately 9 milliliters of peripheral blood were drawn. In addition, the sample was reused for a study of T cells in Graves' hyperthyroidism and ophthalmopathy.

This TCR was sampled from a woman aged 35-65 years with Graves disease. The source was peripheral blood mononuclear cells (PBMCs), collected at new diagnosis, from a patient treated with antithyroid drugs.

In DNA, the CDR3 is TGTGCCAGCAGTTTTGGAAGCGGGGGGTACAATGAGCAGTTCTTC. This sequence encodes CASSFGSGGYNEQFF. V usage is TRBV2 and J usage is TRBJ2-1; 9 nucleotides agree with TRBD2. CDR1 is SNHLY and CDR2 is FYNNEI in the germline V gene. J was trimmed by 4 bases and V by 5 bases; bases with no gene match: 6. The CDR3 extends over 15 amino acids.